The rows below give T cell receptor beta chains drawn from one sample of a study of blood T cell repertoires in COVID-19. The protocol was immunoSEQ multiplex PCR, while the TCRdb copy is restricted to in-frame clones and leaves out a portion. The data hold about 220,000 clones, with 65% to 90% observed a single time. Sequences were obtained from peripheral blood. These receptors were obtained from a woman between 70 and 85 years old with COVID-19, enrolled during active disease. CDR3s include the opening cysteine and the closing phenylalanine or tryptophan. The D gene is left open where the match is weak. The size field is filled for only some rows; it gives once, few, many or a size class.

clone_size j_call v_call d_call cdr3_aa cdr3_nt
NA TRBJ1-4 TRBV7-9 TRBD1 CASSSPGTGKEKLFF TGTGCCAGCAGCTCACCCGGGACAGGAAAGGAAAAACTGTTTTTT
NA TRBJ2-5 TRBV5-5 NA CASSQVETQYF TGTGCCAGCAGCCAGGTGGAGACCCAGTACTTC
NA TRBJ2-7 TRBV7-2 NA CASSLARSSYEQYF TGTGCCAGCAGCTTAGCTAGAAGTTCCTACGAGCAGTACTTC
NA TRBJ2-1 TRBV7-2 NA CASSFNGNNEQFF TGTGCCAGCAGCTTTAATGGCAACAATGAGCAGTTCTTC
NA TRBJ2-7 TRBV7-8 NA CASSLKHESLGGYEQYF TGTGCCAGCAGCTTGAAGCACGAGAGCCTGGGGGGCTACGAGCAGTACTTC
NA TRBJ1-5 TRBV12-3/TRBV12-4 NA CASSPQDQPQHF TGTGCCAGCAGTCCCCAGGATCAGCCCCAGCATTTT
NA TRBJ1-2 TRBV7-8 NA CASSLMGGGYTF TGTGCCAGCAGCTTAATGGGGGGTGGCTACACCTTC
NA TRBJ2-7 TRBV19 TRBD1 CASRDRGNYEQYF TGTGCCAGCCGGGACAGGGGCAACTACGAGCAGTACTTC
NA TRBJ2-7 TRBV4-3 TRBD2 CASSRLAGSPYEQYF TGCGCCAGCAGCCGACTAGCGGGTTCGCCCTACGAGCAGTACTTC
NA TRBJ2-3 TRBV19 TRBD2 CASSIALAGGTDTQYF TGTGCCAGTAGTATAGCACTAGCGGGAGGAACAGATACGCAGTATTTT
NA TRBJ2-5 TRBV7-9 TRBD2 CASSLGLAGETQYF TGTGCCAGCAGCTTAGGACTAGCGGGAGAGACCCAGTACTTC
NA TRBJ1-3 TRBV3-1/TRBV3-2 TRBD1 CASSPQGGNTIYF TGTGCCAGCAGCCCACAGGGGGGGAACACCATATATTTT
NA TRBJ1-5 TRBV19 NA CASSIGQISNQPQHF TGTGCCAGTAGTATTGGACAGATTAGCAATCAGCCCCAGCATTTT
NA TRBJ1-4 TRBV3-1/TRBV3-2 TRBD1 CASSAQGGTTNEKLFF TGTGCCAGCAGCGCCCAGGGGGGTACCACTAATGAAAAACTGTTTTTT
once TRBJ1-6 TRBV4-3 NA CASSQFLGGGGAYSPLHF TGCGCCAGCAGCCAATTTTTAGGAGGGGGGGGCGCTTATTCACCCCTCCACTTT
NA TRBJ1-1 TRBV18 NA CASSPPRRGLIAANTEAFF TGTGCCAGCTCACCGCCACGGCGCGGTTTGATAGCAGCGAACACTGAAGCTTTCTTT
once TRBJ1-3 TRBV9 TRBD1 CASSGGTGTSGNTIYF TGTGCCAGCAGCGGGGGGACAGGGACCTCTGGAAACACCATATATTTT
NA TRBJ1-5 TRBV19 TRBD1 CASTGQGNNQPQHF TGTGCCAGTACCGGACAGGGAAACAATCAGCCCCAGCATTTT
NA TRBJ1-2 TRBV16 TRBD1 CASSRTTGEWSGYTF TGTGCCAGCAGCCGAACGACAGGGGAATGGTCTGGCTACACCTTC
NA TRBJ1-3 TRBV5-6 TRBD1 CASSLVQGARNTIYF TGTGCCAGCAGCTTGGTACAGGGGGCAAGAAACACCATATATTTT
NA TRBJ2-7 TRBV2 NA CASADTANEQYF TGTGCCAGCGCGGACACCGCCAACGAGCAGTACTTC
NA TRBJ2-1 TRBV5-4 TRBD2 CASSLWGTSRNEQFF TGTGCCAGCAGCTTGTGGGGGACTAGCCGCAATGAGCAGTTCTTC
NA TRBJ2-3 TRBV21-1 NA CASRPKPTSGTSDSTDTQYF TGTGCCAGCAGGCCGAAGCCGACTAGCGGGACTTCAGATAGCACAGATACGCAGTATTTT
once TRBJ1-6 TRBV7-3 NA CASSLRAGDNSPLHF TGTGCCAGCAGCTTAAGGGCAGGGGATAATTCACCCCTCCACTTT
once TRBJ1-4 TRBV2 TRBD1 CASTTTGRATNEKLFF TGTGCCAGCACCACGACAGGGAGAGCAACTAATGAAAAACTGTTTTTT
NA TRBJ1-1 TRBV4-2 NA CASSQPRQVLDTEAFF TGTGCCAGCAGCCAACCCCGCCAGGTCTTGGACACTGAAGCTTTCTTT
once TRBJ2-3 TRBV24-1 NA CATSDLRGTDTQYF TGTGCCACCAGTGATTTGAGGGGGACAGATACGCAGTATTTT
NA TRBJ1-1 TRBV10-3 NA CAISPPGATEAFF TGTGCCATCAGTCCCCCAGGGGCGACTGAAGCTTTCTTT
NA TRBJ2-2 TRBV4-3 NA CASSQTDGPNTGELFF TGCGCCAGCAGCCAAACCGATGGGCCGAACACCGGGGAGCTGTTTTTT
NA TRBJ2-5 TRBV5-4 NA CASSLAPGETQYF TGTGCCAGCAGCTTGGCCCCGGGGGAGACCCAGTACTTC
NA TRBJ2-6 TRBV5-4 TRBD2 CASSQLGGGSGANVLTF TGTGCCAGCAGCCAATTGGGGGGGGGCTCTGGGGCCAACGTCCTGACTTTC